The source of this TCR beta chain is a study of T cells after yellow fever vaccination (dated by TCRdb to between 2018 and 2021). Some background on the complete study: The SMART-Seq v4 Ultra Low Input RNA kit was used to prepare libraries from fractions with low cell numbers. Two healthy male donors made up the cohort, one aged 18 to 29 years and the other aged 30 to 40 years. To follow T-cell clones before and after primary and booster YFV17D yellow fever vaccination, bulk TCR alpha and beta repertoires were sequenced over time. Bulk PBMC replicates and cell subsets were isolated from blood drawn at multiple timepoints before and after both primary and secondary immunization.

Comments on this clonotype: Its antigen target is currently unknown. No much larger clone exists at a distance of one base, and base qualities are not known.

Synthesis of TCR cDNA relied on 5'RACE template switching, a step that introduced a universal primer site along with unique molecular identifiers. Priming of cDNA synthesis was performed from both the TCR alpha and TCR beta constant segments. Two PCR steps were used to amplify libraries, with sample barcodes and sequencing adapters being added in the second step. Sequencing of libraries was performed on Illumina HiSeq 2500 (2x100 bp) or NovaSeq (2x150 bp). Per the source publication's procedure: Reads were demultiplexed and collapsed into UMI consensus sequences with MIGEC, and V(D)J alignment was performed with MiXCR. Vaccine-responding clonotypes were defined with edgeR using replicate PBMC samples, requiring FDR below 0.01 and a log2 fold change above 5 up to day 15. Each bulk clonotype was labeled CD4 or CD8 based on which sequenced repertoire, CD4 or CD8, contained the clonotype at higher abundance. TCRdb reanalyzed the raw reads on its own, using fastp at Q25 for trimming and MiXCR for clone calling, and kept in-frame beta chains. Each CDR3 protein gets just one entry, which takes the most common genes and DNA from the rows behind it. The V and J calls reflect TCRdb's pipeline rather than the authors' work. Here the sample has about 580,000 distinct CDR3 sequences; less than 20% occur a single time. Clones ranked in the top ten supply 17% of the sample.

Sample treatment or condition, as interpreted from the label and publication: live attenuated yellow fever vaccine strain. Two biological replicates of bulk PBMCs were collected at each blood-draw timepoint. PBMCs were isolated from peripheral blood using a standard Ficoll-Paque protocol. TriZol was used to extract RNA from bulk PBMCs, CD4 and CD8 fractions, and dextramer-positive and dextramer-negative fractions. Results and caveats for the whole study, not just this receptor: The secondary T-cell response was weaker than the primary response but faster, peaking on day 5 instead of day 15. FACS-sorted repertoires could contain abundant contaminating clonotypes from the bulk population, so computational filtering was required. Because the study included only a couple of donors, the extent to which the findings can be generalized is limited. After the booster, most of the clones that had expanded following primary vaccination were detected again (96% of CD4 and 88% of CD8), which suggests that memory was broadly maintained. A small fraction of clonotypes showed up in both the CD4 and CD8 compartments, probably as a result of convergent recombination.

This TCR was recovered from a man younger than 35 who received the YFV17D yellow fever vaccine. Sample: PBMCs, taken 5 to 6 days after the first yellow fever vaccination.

The CDR3 corresponds to CASSPVLETSTDTQYF. The sequence in DNA is TGTGCCAGCAGCCCCGTCTTGGAGACAAGCACAGATACGCAGTATTTT. The sequence links TRBV7-9 to TRBJ2-3, with no reliable assignment of the D segment. The trim is 5 bases for V and 0 bases for J, with a gap of 15 bases between the germline ends. The germline V gene (reference sequence) gives CDR1 as SEHNR and CDR2 as FQNEAQ. From its cysteine to its phenylalanine, the CDR3 spans 16 amino acids. The read is trimmed to its CDR3 DNA, 48 bases read in frame from base 1.